Here is one T cell receptor beta chain with its context. How the authors handled the data: Using reference gene primer amplification, nucleated cell counts were estimated. Data came from immunoSEQ multiplex PCR; TCRdb stores just in-frame clones and leaves some out. V and J calls and clone size are copied from that table; D and trimming were computed from the DNA. The sample gives about 170,000 clones, about 83% of which show up once; roughly 8.4% is in the top ten. This CDR3 region has 14 residues. These data originate in a study of blood T cell repertoires in COVID-19. Study overall: COVID-19 samples collected from the United States, Italy and Spain covered acute and convalescent phases. T cells, B-cell-depleted T cells, or PBMCs provided the cDNA or gDNA that served as material.

The sequence was obtained from a man between 60 and 75 years old with acute or convalescent COVID-19. Sequencing input: peripheral blood. The rearrangement joins TRBV21-1 to TRBJ1-1; TRBD1, as called in the table, went unchecked against the DNA. TRBV21-1 is described as a pseudogene. The CDR3 nucleotides are TGTGCCAGCAGAGGGTGGACAGACCACACTGAAGCTTTCTTT. It specifies CASRGWTDHTEAFF.